The TCR beta chain described here comes from a study of blood T cell repertoires in COVID-19. Germline CDR1 reads LGHNT; CDR2 reads FRNRAP. This CDR3 is built from 14 residues. V was clipped by 9 bases and J by 2 bases, with 14 bases between them. Original processing notes: Nucleated cell number was recorded as an estimate derived from reference gene primer amplification. Sequencing used immunoSEQ multiplex PCR; TCRdb keeps in-frame clones, though not all of them. V and J calls and clone size follow that table, whereas D and trimming were derived from the DNA. The sample comprises around 170,000 clones, roughly 90% of which are singletons, and more than 25% rests with the top ten.

V is TRBV12-5 and J is TRBJ1-5, with D unresolved. The source material was peripheral blood. The TCR was taken from a man aged 55 to 70 with acute or convalescent COVID-19. CDR3 amino acids: CASEREVGNQPQHF. The DNA of the CDR3 is TGTGCTAGCGAAAGGGAGGTGGGCAATCAGCCCCAGCATTTT.